Shown below are 21 T cell receptor beta chains from a single sample sequenced in a study of blood T cell repertoires in COVID-19. The data were produced by immunoSEQ multiplex PCR, yet TCRdb's version contains in-frame clones alone and is incomplete. The sample has roughly 250,000 clones, approximately 90% seen once. The sample consisted of peripheral blood. These receptors all stem from a man aged 55 to 70 who had recovered from COVID-19.

V is TRBV9 and J is TRBJ2-3; D uncertain. CDR1 is SGDLS, CDR2 YYNGEE, per germline. CDR3 size: 12 residues. V dropped 5 bases and J dropped 6 bases, with 10 bases sitting between them. CDR3 bases: TGTGCCAGCAGTCAAAACCAGGATACGCAGTATTTT. It yields the protein CASSQNQDTQYF.

The chain recombines TRBV7-7 with TRBJ2-7, with D possibly matching TRBD1 (6 bases). Germline lookup yields CDR1 SSHAT and CDR2 FNYEAQ (reference sequence). Deletions cut 5 bases from V and 4 bases from J, with 15 bases between. The CDR3 covers 14 residues. CDR3: CASSARPDSYEQYF. CDR3 DNA: TGTGCCAGCAGCGCCCGCCCGGACAGTTACGAGCAGTACTTC.

This rearrangement joins TRBV15 to TRBJ2-4; 7 bases match TRBD1. The CDR3 sequence is 15 residues long. Germline trimming cut 0 bases from V and 5 bases from J; bases unmatched to any gene: 4. Germline CDR1 is LNHNV and CDR2 is YYDKDF (reference sequence). CDR3 sequence: CATSRDSRGQNIQYF. The CDR3 DNA reads TGTGCCACCAGCAGAGATTCGAGGGGGCAAAACATTCAGTACTTC.

This clone was counted between two and nine times. The CDR3 bases are TGTGCCTGGAAAGCAGGCTATAATTCACCCCTCCACTTT. Translated, it gives CAWKAGYNSPLHF. The rearrangement links TRBV30 to TRBJ1-6; the D is unclear. CDR1 GTSNPN and CDR2 SVGIG come from the germline V gene (reference sequence). Trimming shortened V by 4 bases and J by 3 bases, and 7 bases separated the two germline ends. The CDR3 covers 13 residues.

V and J are TRBV5-1 and TRBJ2-7; D uncertain. Germline CDR1 and CDR2: SGHRS and YFSETQ. V was trimmed by 1 base and J by 5 bases, leaving 7 bases between them. This CDR3 region has 12 residues. CDR3 residues: CASSLTFNEQYF. CDR3 DNA: TGCGCCAGCAGCTTGACATTCAACGAGCAGTACTTC.

The genes are TRBV7-2 and TRBJ1-1; no definite D call. Germline assignment: CDR1 SGHTA and CDR2 FQGNSA. There are 16 residues in the CDR3. V was trimmed by 5 bases and J by 0 bases, leaving 16 bases between them. CDR3 amino acids: CASSPRVFFMNTEAFF. CDR3 DNA sequence: TGTGCCAGCAGCCCTAGAGTATTTTTTATGAACACTGAAGCTTTCTTT. The entire variable domain, with the rest obtained from reference TRBV7-2 and TRBJ1-1, is as follows: GAGVSQSPSNKVTEKGKDVELRCDPISGHTALYWYRQSLGQGLEFLIYFQGNSAPDKSGLPSDRFSAERTGGSVSTLTIQRTQQEDSAVYLCASSPRVFFMNTEAFFGQGTRLTVV.

This sequence joins TRBV19 and TRBJ1-1; TRBD1 agrees at 8 bases. The CDR3 consists of 14 residues. Trimming cost V 4 bases and J 4 bases; bases outside gene matches: 5. The germline V gene encodes CDR1 LNHDA and CDR2 SQIVND (reference sequence). The CDR3 loop reads CASSTYRGATEAFF. In DNA, the CDR3 is TGTGCCAGTAGTACGTACAGGGGGGCCACTGAAGCTTTCTTT.

The chain links TRBV5-6 to TRBJ2-1; maybe TRBD2 (5 bases). Trimming took off 4 bases at V and 6 bases at J, with 17 bases between the two ends. Germline assignment: CDR1 SGHDT and CDR2 YYEEEE. The length of the CDR3 is 15 residues. CDR3 sequence (DNA): TGTGCCAGCAGCCGGCTGGCTAGCCAACTCAATGAGCAGTTCTTC. Translating gives CASSRLASQLNEQFF. The whole variable domain, remainder taken from reference TRBV5-6 and TRBJ2-1, is DAGVTQSPTHLIKTRGQQVTLRCSPKSGHDTVSWYQQALGQGPQFIFQYYEEEERQRGNFPDRFSGHQFPNYSSELNVNALLLGDSALYLCASSRLASQLNEQFFGPGTRLTVL.

The V gene is TRBV4-2, the J gene TRBJ1-4, with D perhaps TRBD1 (6 bases). This CDR3 is 16 amino acids long. V lost 1 base to trimming and J lost 5 bases, with 14 bases between them. Germline loops: CDR1 LGHNA, CDR2 YNFKEQ. The CDR3 spells CASSQVGGGLNEKLFF. Here the CDR3 DNA reads TGTGCCAGCAGCCAAGTAGGCGGGGGCCTAAATGAAAAACTGTTTTTT.

The chain uses TRBV6-1 and TRBJ2-7; D not certain. V gave up 2 bases and J gave up 4 bases, with 6 bases separating them. The CDR3 extends over 12 amino acids. Germline CDR1 is MNHNS and CDR2 is SASEGT. CDR3 in amino acids: CASSEPGYEQYF. The DNA for the CDR3 is TGTGCCAGCAGTGAACCGGGTTACGAGCAGTACTTC.

This chain links TRBV7-9 with TRBJ2-3; the match to TRBD2 covers 11 bases. CDR3 length equals 19 residues. CDR1 is SEHNR, CDR2 FQNEAQ, per germline (reference sequence). With V trimmed by 1 base and J by 2 bases, 11 bases remained unmatched. CDR3 nucleotide sequence: TGTGCCAGCAGCTTAGGCCCTAGCGGGGGGCTTCGTGACACAGATACGCAGTATTTT. As protein: CASSLGPSGGLRDTDTQYF.

The chain recombines TRBV6-6 with TRBJ2-7; 8 bases fit TRBD2. The CDR3 length is 15 residues. J was trimmed by 1 base and V by 2 bases; bases with no gene match: 4. CDR1 is MNHNY, CDR2 SVGAGI, per germline (reference sequence). The CDR3, as DNA: TGTGCCAGCAGTTACCGGGGGGGGCCGTCCTACGAGCAGTACTTC. It translates to CASSYRGGPSYEQYF.

This clone appeared once. Relative to the germline gene, one junction end is altered; a read error may explain this. This sequence joins TRBV7-7 and TRBJ1-1; perhaps TRBD1 as D (6 bases). CDR3 length equals 15 residues. Germline loops: CDR1 SSHAT, CDR2 FNYEAQ (reference sequence). The CDR3 loop is CASSPRGGHDTEAFF. For the CDR3, the DNA is TGTGCTAGCAGTCCTAGGGGGGGTCACGACACTGAAGCTTTCTTT.

This clone turned up a few times. The rearrangement joins TRBV6-2 or TRBV6-3 to TRBJ1-1; the match to TRBD1 covers 9 bases. CDR3 size: 14 residues. The germline V gene has CDR1 MNHEY and CDR2 SVGEGT. After removal of 6 bases from V and 3 bases from J, the junction contained 5 bases not matched to a gene. CDR3 sequence reads: CASSGDRVYTEAFF. CDR3 DNA: TGTGCCAGCAGCGGGGACAGGGTGTACACTGAAGCTTTCTTT.

V gene TRBV19 combines with J gene TRBJ2-1; 7 bases agree with TRBD1. The V and J ends lost 4 bases and 0 bases, in that order; junction bases with no gene match: 0. Germline assignment: CDR1 LNHDA and CDR2 SQIVND (reference sequence). This CDR3 has 14 amino acids. CDR3 amino acids: CASSRDSSYNEQFF. CDR3 coding DNA: TGTGCCAGTAGTAGGGACAGCTCCTACAATGAGCAGTTCTTC.

The chain recombines TRBV2 with TRBJ1-1; a weak D match, TRBD1 (5 bases). Germline CDR1 and CDR2: SNHLY and FYNNEI. The germline V and J ends were trimmed by 10 bases and 1 base, with 31 bases remaining between them. This CDR3 is built from 19 residues. The CDR3 bases are TGTGCCATGGCCATTACCCGATCTCTGCAGGGAAGGAGGAACACTGAAGCTTTCTTT. The encoded protein is CAMAITRSLQGRRNTEAFF.

Details on this clone: Other DNA sequences of this sample code for an identical CDR3. The CDR3 nucleotides read TGCGCCAGCAGCTCGACTAGCGGGGTTGCAAATGAGCAGTTCTTC. It translates to CASSSTSGVANEQFF. This chain connects TRBV5-1 to TRBJ2-1, with 11 bases that match TRBD2. The CDR3 sequence is 15 residues long. Trimming took 3 bases from V and 7 from J; bases not matched to a gene: 6. The V gene's germline CDR1 is SGHRS and CDR2 YFSETQ. Together with reference TRBV5-1 and TRBJ2-1, the CDR3 gives the full variable domain: KAGVTQTPRYLIKTRGQQVTLSCSPISGHRSVSWYQQTPGQGLQFLFEYFSETQRNKGNFPGRFSGRQFSNSRSEMNVSTLELGDSALYLCASSSTSGVANEQFFGPGTRLTVL.

The genes are TRBV4-2 and TRBJ1-1; D may be TRBD1 (5 bases). This CDR3 is 14 amino acids long. Trimming cost V 6 bases and J 0 bases, with 11 bases left between them. Per the germline V gene, CDR1 is LGHNA and CDR2 is YNFKEQ. CDR3 sequence: CASSTGLMNTEAFF. CDR3 in DNA: TGTGCCAGCAGTACGGGACTCATGAACACTGAAGCTTTCTTT.

The chain recombines TRBV27 with TRBJ2-7; tentatively, D is TRBD2 (5 bases). The CDR3 length is 14 residues. V lost 5 bases to trimming and J lost 4 bases, with 15 bases between them. Germline V lookup: CDR1 MNHEY, CDR2 SMNVEV (reference sequence). In DNA, the CDR3 is TGTGCCAGCAGTCAAGACATAGGGAGTTACGAGCAGTACTTC. Its translation is CASSQDIGSYEQYF.

The chain couples TRBV7-3 to TRBJ1-2, with 7 bases fitting TRBD1. This CDR3 region has 14 residues. CDR1 and CDR2 from the germline V gene are SGHTA and FQGTGA. Unmatched junction bases numbered 5, after V lost 5 bases and J lost 2 bases. The CDR3 coding sequence is TGTGCCAGCAGCCCAGGGGGGCTGAACTATGGCTACACCTTC. As protein: CASSPGGLNYGYTF.

The V gene is TRBV27, the J gene TRBJ2-1; 10 bases align to TRBD1. The germline gives CDR1 MNHEY, CDR2 SMNVEV (reference sequence). The V gene end was trimmed by 6 bases and the J gene end by 3 bases; junction bases not matched to a gene: 5. This CDR3 is built from 15 residues. CDR3 DNA: TGTGCCAGCAGGAAACGGGACAGGGGCTACAATGAGCAGTTCTTC. Translating it yields CASRKRDRGYNEQFF.